Listed below are T cell receptor beta chains from one sample, sequenced in a study of blood T cell repertoires in COVID-19. Method: immunoSEQ multiplex PCR; TCRdb's copy keeps in-frame clones and lacks some. This table has fewer than 250,000 clones, roughly 90% appearing once. Sequencing was performed on peripheral blood. The receptors were gathered from a woman aged 70-85 years with acute or convalescent COVID-19. Both conserved end residues are part of each CDR3. Each record gives: D gene, clone size, J gene, V gene, CDR3 DNA, CDR3 protein. D genes are given only for firm matches. Rows may omit the clone size; those that give it use once, few, many or a size class.

>TRBD1|-|TRBJ1-1|TRBV5-1
TGCGCCAGCAACATGCAGGGGGCAAAAACTGAAGCTTTCTTT
CASNMQGAKTEAFF
>TRBD2|-|TRBJ2-5|TRBV3-1/TRBV3-2
TGTGCCAGCAGCCTCACCCGGCGGGGGGGAGAGACCCAGTACTTC
CASSLTRRGGETQYF
>TRBD1|-|TRBJ2-3|TRBV5-1
TGCGCCAGCAGCCTGGGACAGGGGACCTCTAGCACAGATACGCAGTATTTT
CASSLGQGTSSTDTQYF
>TRBD2|-|TRBJ2-1|TRBV24-1
TGTGCCACCAGTGATTCTTATCCCGGGACTAAAAGGCAGTTCTTC
CATSDSYPGTKRQFF
>-|-|TRBJ2-7|TRBV7-2
TGTGCCAGCAGCCACTCGTCAGGGACCTACGAGCAGTACTTC
CASSHSSGTYEQYF
>TRBD1|-|TRBJ2-7|TRBV2
TGTGGGACCGGGACAGGGGGTTACGAGCAGTACTTC
CGTGTGGYEQYF
>-|-|TRBJ2-2|TRBV11-3
TGTGCCAGCAGCTTGCGAGCCGGGGAGCTGTTTTTT
CASSLRAGELFF
>-|-|TRBJ2-7|TRBV18
TGTGCCAGCTCACCGGGACTGGAGACTTACGAGCAGTACTTC
CASSPGLETYEQYF
>-|once|TRBJ1-1|TRBV5-1
TGCGCCACCGCGGGAAAGGGGGGGACTGAAGCTTTCTTT
CATAGKGGTEAFF
>-|-|TRBJ1-1|TRBV12-3/TRBV12-4
TGTGCCAGCAGTTCACAGCTGAACACTGAAGCTTTCTTT
CASSSQLNTEAFF
>TRBD2|once|TRBJ2-5|TRBV10-3
TGTGCCATCAGCCGCGGGACTAGCGAGACCCAGTACTTC
CAISRGTSETQYF
>TRBD1|-|TRBJ2-3|TRBV14
TGTGCCAGCAGCCAAGGAAGGGACAGGGGGGCGACAGATACGCAGTATTTT
CASSQGRDRGATDTQYF
>-|-|TRBJ2-7|TRBV18
TGTGCCAGCTCACTCAAGGGGGACGGCCCCGTCCACGAGCAGTACTTC
CASSLKGDGPVHEQYF
>-|-|TRBJ2-1|TRBV4-2
TGTGCCAGTGCACCAGCGGCAACCTACAATGAGCAGTTCTTC
CASAPAATYNEQFF
>-|-|TRBJ1-4|TRBV11-3
TGTGCCAGCAGCCCTAGACCGGCGCGGGAAAAACTGTTTTTT
CASSPRPAREKLFF
>TRBD2|-|TRBJ2-1|TRBV11-3
TGTGCCAGCAGCTCCCCCGGGCTAGCGGGATCGTTAGGTGAGCAGTTCTTC
CASSSPGLAGSLGEQFF
>TRBD2|-|TRBJ2-5|TRBV2
TGTGCCAGCAGTGAAGCCCCCGGGACTAGCGTTAAGGAGACCCAGTACTTC
CASSEAPGTSVKETQYF
>TRBD2|-|TRBJ2-1|TRBV5-1
TGCGCCAGCAGCTTGGGGTTCCAACCAGCGGGATCAGCGTACAATGAGCAGTTCTTC
CASSLGFQPAGSAYNEQFF
>-|-|TRBJ2-2|TRBV21-1
TGTGCCAGCAGGAGAGAGCTGTTTTTT
CASRRELFF
>-|-|TRBJ1-1|TRBV7-3
TGTGCCAGCAGCTCCCACAGGCCGATGGGGACTGAAGCTTTCTTT
CASSSHRPMGTEAFF